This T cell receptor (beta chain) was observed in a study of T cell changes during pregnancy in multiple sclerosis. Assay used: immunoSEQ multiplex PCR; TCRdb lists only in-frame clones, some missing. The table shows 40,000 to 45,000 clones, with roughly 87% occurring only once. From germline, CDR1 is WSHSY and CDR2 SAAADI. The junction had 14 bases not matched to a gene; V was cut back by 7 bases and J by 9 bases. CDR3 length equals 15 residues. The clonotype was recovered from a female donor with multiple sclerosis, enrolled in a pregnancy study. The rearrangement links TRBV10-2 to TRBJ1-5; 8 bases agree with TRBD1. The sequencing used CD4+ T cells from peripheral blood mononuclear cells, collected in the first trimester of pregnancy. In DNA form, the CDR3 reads TGCGCCAGCATGCCCGGGACAGGCGAAGGGGGGCCCCAGCATTTT. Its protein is CASMPGTGEGGPQHF.